This T cell receptor (beta chain) originates from a study of blood T cells in healthy people across ages (dated by TCRdb to between 2014 and 2017). A note on the overall study: In model experiments, template switching captured about one uniquely barcoded TCR beta cDNA molecule for every two T cells. For two donors (one aged 18 to 29 and one aged 80 or older), the study analyzed two additional independent replicas of 1 million unique cDNA reads from the same blood draw. To avoid experimental bias, donors of different ages were distributed randomly across sequencing lanes. To track age-related changes in TCR beta repertoire diversity, the study relied on deep sequencing normalized with unique cDNA molecular identifiers. The donors were divided into four age groups: young (average around 16 years), middle-aged (approximately 41), aged (approximately 62) and long-lived (around 87).

This clonotype was seen a handful of times. The specificity of this receptor is unknown. Within one base of it there is no much larger clone, and no base qualities were kept. Libraries were built with 5' RACE. Sequencing took place on an Illumina HiSeq 2500. A second about 7 to 12 cycle PCR used a sample-barcoded 5' primer and a J-beta primer mix. A unique molecular identifier was introduced onto each TCR beta cDNA molecule by a template-switch 5' adaptor carrying 12 random nucleotides. Each sample yielded at least 2.5 million CDR3-containing paired-end reads. First-strand cDNA synthesis was performed from all RNA using the Mint cDNA synthesis kit, with priming by a TRBC-specific oligonucleotide. All cDNA was treated with uracil-DNA glycosylase and then went through a first 18-cycle PCR with the universal primers M1SS and BC2_uni_R. Per the authors' processing: Each sample was normalized by randomly selecting 1 million high-quality reads, each carrying a distinct molecular identifier. Instead of being binned into consensus sequences, reads with shared molecular identifiers were discarded. MiTCR, run with a Q25 quality threshold and the strictest error-elimination algorithm, handled CDR3 identification, clonotype clustering and error correction. A nonparametric unseen species model with Euler transformation was used to estimate a lower bound on total TCR beta diversity. Using fastp trimming at Q25 and MiXCR clonotype assembly, TCRdb reanalyzed the public sequencing data and kept in-frame beta chains. Each entry is one CDR3 protein sequence, shown with its most common DNA and genes. The V and J calls and clone size come from TCRdb's table, not from the authors' own analysis. Here the sample has 700,000 to 850,000 distinct CDR3 sequences; roughly 50% occur a single time. About 42% of the sample is held by the ten biggest clonotypes.

What the research found in general, with its limitations: The percentage of naive T cells measured by flow cytometry correlated strongly with observed TCR beta diversity. As age increased, observed TCR beta diversity per million T cells dropped in a roughly linear way, and a significant reduction was already evident by age 40. Estimates of total diversity from one million sequenced T cells were regarded as lower bounds and underestimates. Because profiling used bulk unsorted PBMCs, naive and antigen-experienced compartments could not be compared conclusively. Donor CMV infection status was unknown, potentially confounding age-related changes in expanded clonotypes. Compared with the aged group, the long-lived group had more naive CD4+ T cells, fewer expanded clones and increased TCR diversity, suggesting age selection.

The roughly 39 donors, aged about 6 to 100 years, were systemically healthy Caucasian individuals from Russia. Each donor gave around 9 milliliters of peripheral blood, collected into EDTA-treated Vacutainer tubes. Ficoll-Paque density-gradient centrifugation was used to isolate PBMCs, with at least 7 million per sample. Total RNA, at least 6 micrograms per sample, was extracted from PBMCs with Trizol reagent. For every donor, an aliquot of PBMCs went through flow cytometry to measure the percentages of naive CD45RAhigh/CD27high T cells. The CDR3 numbers 12 residues from cysteine through phenylalanine. Left in the record is the CDR3 DNA by itself, 36 bases read in frame from the first base. The junction shows trimming of 4 bases on V and 8 bases on J, plus 11 bases between the germline ends.

Sequenced: blood. This receptor was identified in a man older than 75 in good health. The chain employs TRBV12-3 or TRBV12-4 and TRBJ1-2; TRBD1 might be the D gene, on 5 matching bases. The DNA sequence reads TGTGCCAGCAGTTGGGACGTGGGAGGCTACACCTTC. This gives the protein CASSWDVGGYTF.